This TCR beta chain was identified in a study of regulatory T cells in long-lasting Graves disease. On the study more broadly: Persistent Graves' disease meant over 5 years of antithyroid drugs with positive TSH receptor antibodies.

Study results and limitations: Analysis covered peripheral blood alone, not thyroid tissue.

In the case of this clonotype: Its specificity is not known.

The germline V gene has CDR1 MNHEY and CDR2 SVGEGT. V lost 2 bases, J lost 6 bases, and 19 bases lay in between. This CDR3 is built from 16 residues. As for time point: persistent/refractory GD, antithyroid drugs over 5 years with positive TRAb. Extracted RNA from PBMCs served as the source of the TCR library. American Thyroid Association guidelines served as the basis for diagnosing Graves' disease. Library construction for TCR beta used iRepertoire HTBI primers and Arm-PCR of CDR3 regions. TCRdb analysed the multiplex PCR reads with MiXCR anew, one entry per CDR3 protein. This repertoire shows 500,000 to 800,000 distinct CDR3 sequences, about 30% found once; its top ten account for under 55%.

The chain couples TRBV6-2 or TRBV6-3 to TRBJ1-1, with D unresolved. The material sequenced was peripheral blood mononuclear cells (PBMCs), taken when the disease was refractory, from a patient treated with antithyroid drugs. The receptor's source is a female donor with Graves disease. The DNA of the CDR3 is TGTGCCAGCAGTTACCGCCCAGATCCGGCCAACGCTGAAGCTTTCTTT. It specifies CASSYRPDPANAEAFF.